This T cell receptor beta chain was sequenced for a study of blood T cell repertoires in COVID-19. Study summary: Sources were T cells, B-cell-depleted T cells, or PBMCs; the material itself was cDNA or gDNA.

CDR1 and CDR2 (germline): SGHTA, FQGTGA. J gave up 6 bases and V 5 bases, and 8 bases lay outside the gene matches. This CDR3 contains 16 residues. Authors' processing steps: Amplified reference gene primers provided the basis for estimating nucleated cell counts. Method: immunoSEQ multiplex PCR; TCRdb's copy keeps in-frame clones and lacks some. That table furnishes V, J and clone size, whereas the DNA furnished D and trimming. The data hold tens of thousands of clones, with around four fifths observed a single time. The sequenced material came from peripheral blood. This sequence was found in a human donor in a cohort sampled during active COVID-19. V and J are TRBV7-3 and TRBJ2-3; 13 bases are shared with TRBD2. Here the CDR3 reads CASSPRTSGGGDTQYF. The CDR3 nucleotides are TGTGCCAGCAGCCCGCGGACTAGCGGGGGAGGGGATACGCAGTATTTT.